The rows below give T cell receptor beta chains drawn from one sample of a study of OX40 agonist ivuxolimab in advanced cancers. Clones were sequenced by immunoSEQ multiplex PCR, and TCRdb holds only the in-frame ones, with some missing. Here the sample spans about 26,000 clones, more than 80% being singletons. Sequences were derived from CD4+ or CD8+ T cells sorted from blood, sampled in a trial of the OX40 agonist ivuxolimab. These receptors originate from an adult with an advanced solid tumor such as melanoma, head and neck, liver or kidney cancer. The CDR3 runs from the conserved cysteine through the conserved F or W. The D gene is left open where the match is weak. Clone size is stated in some rows and not others, as once, few, many or a class when expanded.

NA	NA	TRBV28	TRBJ2-1	TGTGCCAGCAGATCCTCTGAGACCGAGCAGTTCTTC	CASRSSETEQFF
NA	TRBD2	TRBV6-6	TRBJ2-5	TGTGCCAGCAGTGTTCTAGCGGGGCCAATTCAAGAGACCCAGTACTTC	CASSVLAGPIQETQYF
NA	NA	TRBV19	TRBJ1-2	TGTGCCAGTACCGACAGCCCTATGCTCGGTGGCTACACCTTC	CASTDSPMLGGYTF
NA	NA	TRBV28	TRBJ1-5	TGTGCCAGCAGTTTATTTGTGGGCCATTCTTGGATTAGCAATCAGCCCCAGCATTTT	CASSLFVGHSWISNQPQHF
NA	TRBD2	TRBV28	TRBJ2-3	TGTGCCAGCAGTTTAATACTAGCGGGATTGACAGATACGCAGTATTTT	CASSLILAGLTDTQYF
NA	TRBD1	TRBV13	TRBJ1-6	TGTGCCAGCAGCGGCTCAGGGGGGGGTAATTCACCCCTCCACTTT	CASSGSGGGNSPLHF
NA	TRBD1	TRBV5-6	TRBJ1-6	TGTGCCAGCAGCTTGGCCAGGGGGCTCCTAGAGTCACCCCTCCACTTT	CASSLARGLLESPLHF
NA	NA	TRBV6-6	TRBJ1-2	TGTGCCAGCAGTTACGGAGCTAACTATGGCTACACCTTC	CASSYGANYGYTF
NA	NA	TRBV18	TRBJ2-6	TGTGCCAGCTCACCACCGGTATGGAACAGGGAGCGAATCGGGGCCAACGTCCTGACTTTC	CASSPPVWNRERIGANVLTF
NA	NA	TRBV15	TRBJ2-7	TGTGCCACCAGCAGAGCGGCAGAGAGCTCCTACGAGCAGTACTTC	CATSRAAESSYEQYF
NA	TRBD1	TRBV29-1	TRBJ2-5	TGCAGCGTCCCGGGACAGGTCGAGACCCAGTACTTC	CSVPGQVETQYF
few	NA	TRBV5-1	TRBJ2-7	TGCGCCAGCAGCCCCTCGGGGGGCCACTACGAGCAGTACTTC	CASSPSGGHYEQYF
few	NA	TRBV4-1	TRBJ2-3	TGCGCCAGCAGCCAAGATACAAACACAGATACGCAGTATTTT	CASSQDTNTDTQYF
NA	NA	TRBV27	TRBJ2-5	TGTGCCAGCAGTTTTGGGGGGACCCAGTACTTC	CASSFGGTQYF
NA	NA	TRBV27	TRBJ2-7	TGTGCCAGCGGATCAGACACCTACGAGCAGTACTTC	CASGSDTYEQYF
NA	TRBD2	TRBV29-1	TRBJ2-3	TGCAGCTCCCATGGGGAGACTAGCGGGCCCCTGAGCACAGATACGCAGTATTTT	CSSHGETSGPLSTDTQYF
NA	TRBD1	TRBV28	TRBJ2-4	TGTGCCAGCAGTTCTACAGGGGGCCTTGACAAAAACATTCAGTACTTC	CASSSTGGLDKNIQYF
many	NA	TRBV5-4	TRBJ2-2	TGTGCCAGCAGCCCGGTGGGGAACACCGGGGAGCTGTTTTTT	CASSPVGNTGELFF
NA	NA	TRBV11-1	TRBJ1-5	TGTGCCAGCAGCTTAGGGGCAGCCCGCAATCAGCCCCAGCATTTT	CASSLGAARNQPQHF
NA	TRBD1	TRBV27	TRBJ2-2	TGTGCCAGCAGTTTAATAGCAGGGGGCGCGAGCACCGGGGAGCTGTTTTTT	CASSLIAGGASTGELFF
NA	NA	TRBV6-5	TRBJ2-2	TGTGCCAGCACCCAGTGGGGGCCGAACACCGGGGAGCTGTTTTTT	CASTQWGPNTGELFF
NA	NA	TRBV2	TRBJ2-2	TGTGCCAGCAGCTTCGGATACACCGGGGAGCTGTTTTTT	CASSFGYTGELFF
NA	NA	TRBV6-5	TRBJ2-3	TGTGCCAGCAGTTACTCGGGTTTCACAGATACGCAGTATTTT	CASSYSGFTDTQYF
NA	NA	TRBV5-1	TRBJ2-2	TGCGCCAGCAGCTTGAGTTTCCAGGAGCTGTTTTTT	CASSLSFQELFF
NA	NA	TRBV13	TRBJ2-2	TGTGCCAGCAGCTTAGAGATGGGGCCTCCCGGGGCCGGGGAGCTGTTTTTT	CASSLEMGPPGAGELFF
NA	NA	TRBV9	TRBJ2-2	TGTGCCAGCAGCGTAGAATTGGGCGGGGAGCTGTTTTTT	CASSVELGGELFF
NA	NA	TRBV12-5	TRBJ2-5	TGTGCTAGTGCCGGGCTCCAAGAGACCCAGTACTTC	CASAGLQETQYF
NA	NA	TRBV15	TRBJ2-2	TGTGCCACCAGCATTACCGGGGAGCTGTTTTTT	CATSITGELFF
NA	NA	TRBV5-6	TRBJ2-1	TGTGCCAGCAGCTTGCGCAGTGAGCAGTTCTTC	CASSLRSEQFF
NA	TRBD2	TRBV28	TRBJ2-3	TGTGCCAGCAGATCACTAGCGCCAAACGGGCCTAGCACAGATACGCAGTATTTT	CASRSLAPNGPSTDTQYF
NA	TRBD2	TRBV9	TRBJ2-1	TGTGCCAGCAGTCGCCCGGGAGGCCTAGCGGTTTACAATGAGCAGTTCTTC	CASSRPGGLAVYNEQFF
NA	NA	TRBV19	TRBJ2-7	TGTGCCAGTAGTATAGCCGGGGTCACCTACGAGCAGTACTTC	CASSIAGVTYEQYF
NA	TRBD1	TRBV7-9	TRBJ1-2	TGTGCCAGCAGCCTACAGGGGCGAGGCTACACCTTC	CASSLQGRGYTF
few	TRBD2	TRBV19	TRBJ2-1	TGTGCCAGTAGTTCGGGACTAGCGGGAGACCCAAGCTCCTACAATGAGCAGTTCTTC	CASSSGLAGDPSSYNEQFF
few	TRBD1	TRBV6-1	TRBJ2-7	TGTGCCAGCAGTGAAACCGGGACAGGGGGGTACGAGCAGTACTTC	CASSETGTGGYEQYF
once	NA	TRBV7-8	TRBJ2-7	TGTGCCAGCAGCGGACTTCACTACGAGCAGTACTTC	CASSGLHYEQYF
NA	TRBD2	TRBV7-8	TRBJ2-1	TGTGCCAGCAGCCCGACTAGCGGCGGGTACAATGAGCAGTTCTTC	CASSPTSGGYNEQFF
NA	NA	TRBV9	TRBJ2-1	TGTGCCAGCAGCAACTACAATGAGCAGTTCTTC	CASSNYNEQFF
NA	TRBD2	TRBV4-1	TRBJ2-2	TGCGCCAGCAGCCATACTAGCGGGGGGAACACCGGGGAGCTGTTTTTT	CASSHTSGGNTGELFF
once	TRBD1	TRBV7-4	TRBJ1-5	TGTGCCAGCAGTTATACCCGGGACAGGGTACAGCCCCAGCATTTT	CASSYTRDRVQPQHF
NA	NA	TRBV19	TRBJ2-1	TGTGCCAGTAGTTTTTATGGGGGTGGCGATGAGCAGTTCTTC	CASSFYGGGDEQFF
NA	TRBD2	TRBV6-1	TRBJ2-5	TGTGCCAGCAGGGGACTAGCAGGGGAGACCCAGTACTTC	CASRGLAGETQYF
NA	TRBD2	TRBV9	TRBJ2-1	TGTGCCAGCAGCCCGGATGGGGGGGTCCGTAACAATGAGCAGTTCTTC	CASSPDGGVRNNEQFF
NA	NA	TRBV7-8	TRBJ2-7	TGTGCCAGCAGCTTAACCGCGAGGGGTTCCCACGAGCAGTACTTC	CASSLTARGSHEQYF
NA	NA	TRBV21-1	TRBJ2-3	TGTGCCAGCAGCAAGAGGAAGTCACTAGCGGGAGTGAAAGATACGCAGTATTTT	CASSKRKSLAGVKDTQYF
NA	NA	TRBV5-8	TRBJ1-5	TGTGCCAGCAGCTTACAGTCTGATAGCAATCAGCCCCAGCATTTT	CASSLQSDSNQPQHF